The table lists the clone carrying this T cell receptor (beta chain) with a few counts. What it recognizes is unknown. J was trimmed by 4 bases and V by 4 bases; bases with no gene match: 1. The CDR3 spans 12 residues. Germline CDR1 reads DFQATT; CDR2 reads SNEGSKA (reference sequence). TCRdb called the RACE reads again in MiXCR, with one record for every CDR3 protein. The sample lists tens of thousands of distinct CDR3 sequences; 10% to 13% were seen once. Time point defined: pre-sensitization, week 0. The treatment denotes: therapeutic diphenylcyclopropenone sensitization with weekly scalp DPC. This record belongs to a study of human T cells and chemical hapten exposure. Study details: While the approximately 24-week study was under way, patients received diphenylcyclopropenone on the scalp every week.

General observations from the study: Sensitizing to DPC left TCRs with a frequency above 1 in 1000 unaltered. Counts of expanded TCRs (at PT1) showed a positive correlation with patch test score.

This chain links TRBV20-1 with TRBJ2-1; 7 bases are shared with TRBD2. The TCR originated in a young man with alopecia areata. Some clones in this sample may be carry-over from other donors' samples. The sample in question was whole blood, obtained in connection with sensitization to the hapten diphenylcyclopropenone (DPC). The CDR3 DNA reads TGCAGTGCTATTAGCGGGTACAATGAGCAGTTCTTC. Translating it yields CSAISGYNEQFF.